Presented here are 21 T cell receptor beta chains from one specimen sequenced in a study of blood T cell repertoires in COVID-19 (dated by TCRdb to about 2020). Libraries were constructed by the immunoSEQ multiplex PCR assay. As stored in TCRdb, this immuneACCESS dataset retains in-frame rearrangements with V and J assigned. A fraction of the clones does not appear; measured against another copy, unresolved V genes explain less than half of the discrepancy, and the remainder lacks a known reason. This sample lists 96,000 or so clones; about four fifths were detected once. The top ten hold approximately 4.6% of the sample. Sequenced sample: peripheral blood. These receptors all stem from an elderly man with COVID-19, enrolled during active disease.

The chain employs TRBV5-1 and TRBJ1-3; D is possibly TRBD1 (5 bases). Germline lookup yields CDR1 SGHRS and CDR2 YFSETQ. V dropped 2 bases and J dropped 0 bases, with 9 bases sitting between them. The CDR3 extends over 15 amino acids. CDR3 nucleotide sequence: TGCGCCAGCAGCTTAACAGGCATCTCTGGAAACACCATATATTTT. Its translation is CASSLTGISGNTIYF.

The chain is built from TRBV5-1 and TRBJ1-1; D is unresolved. Trimming removed 1 base at V and 3 bases at J, with 13 bases between. Germline CDR1 is SGHRS and CDR2 is YFSETQ. This CDR3 has 15 amino acids. CDR3 in DNA: TGCGCCAGCAGCTTGTCCAGGCTCGGGGACACTGAAGCTTTCTTT. Protein sequence: CASSLSRLGDTEAFF.

J is TRBJ2-5 and V is TRBV6-5; 8 positions agree with TRBD1. The V gene end was trimmed by 5 bases and the J gene end by 6 bases; junction bases not matched to a gene: 5. The germline gives CDR1 MNHEY, CDR2 SVGAGI. CDR3 length: 13 amino acids. CDR3 in amino acids: CASSQQGGQTQYF. The CDR3 DNA reads TGTGCCAGCAGTCAACAGGGGGGACAGACCCAGTACTTC.

V usage is TRBV5-4 and J usage is TRBJ2-3; D not resolved. V was clipped by 5 bases and J by 1 base, with 8 bases between them. In germline, CDR1 is SGHNT, CDR2 YYREEE (reference sequence). This CDR3 comprises 13 residues. CDR3 sequence reads: CASSLRGTDTQYF. The CDR3, as DNA: TGTGCCAGCAGTCTCCGGGGCACAGATACGCAGTATTTT.

The sample holds a few counts of this clone. This chain connects TRBV5-8 to TRBJ2-5, with D possibly being TRBD2 (5 bases). CDR1 and CDR2 from the germline V gene are SGHTS and YDEGEE. V was clipped by 2 bases and J by 2 bases, with 13 bases between them. The CDR3 has 15 residues. The CDR3 bases are TGTGCCAGCAGCTTTCGAGGGCAGCCACAAGAGACCCAGTACTTC. Amino acids: CASSFRGQPQETQYF. Using reference TRBV5-8 and TRBJ2-5 for the parts outside the CDR3, the full variable domain is EAGVTQSPTHLIKTRGQQATLRCSPISGHTSVYWYQQALGLGLQFLLWYDEGEERNRGNFPPRFSGRQFPNYSSELNVNALELEDSALYLCASSFRGQPQETQYFGPGTRLLVL.

The rearrangement links TRBV4-1 to TRBJ2-7; 11 positions match TRBD2. V lost 6 bases to trimming and J lost 0 bases; unmatched junction nucleotides: 10. Germline CDR1 and CDR2: MGHRA and YSYEKL. The CDR3 runs 17 residues. The CDR3 nucleotides are TGCGCCAGCAGGAGGGGACTAGCGGCCTTCCCCTCCTACGAGCAGTACTTC. Translation: CASRRGLAAFPSYEQYF.

This sequence joins TRBV29-1 and TRBJ1-6; 8 nucleotides agree with TRBD1. The CDR3 length is 12 residues. In germline, CDR1 is SQVTM, CDR2 ANQGSEA. The J segment lost 7 bases and the V segment lost 4 bases, leaving 0 bases of the junction unmatched. This CDR3 reads CSVGTGNSPLHF. CDR3 in DNA: TGCAGCGTTGGGACAGGGAATTCACCCCTCCACTTT.

The chain uses TRBV27 and TRBJ2-1; D remains unclear. The V end was cut by 2 bases, the J end by 0 bases, with 17 bases between. The CDR3 loop spans 18 amino acids. In germline, CDR1 is MNHEY, CDR2 SMNVEV (reference sequence). DNA of the CDR3: TGTGCCAGCAGTTTAGATCCGCGGCTAAACATCTCCTACAATGAGCAGTTCTTC. Encoded protein: CASSLDPRLNISYNEQFF.

The J gene is TRBJ2-7, the V gene TRBV10-2; tentatively, D is TRBD2 (5 bases). Looked up from germline, CDR1 is WSHSY and CDR2 is SAAADI. The CDR3 extends over 11 amino acids. Between the trimmed V and J ends, which lost 6 bases and 7 bases, there was a span of 10 bases. The CDR3 region is CASSPSGEQYF. Written as DNA, the CDR3 is TGCGCCAGCAGCCCCTCGGGGGAGCAGTACTTC.

The count of this clone is one. The chain employs TRBV5-8 and TRBJ2-3; 10 bases fit TRBD1. Germline assignment: CDR1 SGHTS and CDR2 YDEGEE. The CDR3 sequence is 16 residues long. V was clipped by 4 bases and J by 0 bases; unmatched bases: 5. The CDR3: CASSIGTGASTDTQYF. Written as DNA, the CDR3 is TGTGCCAGCAGCATAGGGACAGGGGCTAGCACAGATACGCAGTATTTT.

The rearrangement joins TRBV7-8 to TRBJ1-5; TRBD1 agrees at 9 bases. Germline CDR1 reads SGHVS; CDR2 reads FQNEAQ. Unmatched junction bases numbered 1, after V lost 5 bases and J lost 2 bases. CDR3 length: 14 residues. The CDR3 DNA is TGTGCCAGCAGCAGACAGGGGGGCAATCAGCCCCAGCATTTT. Translated: CASSRQGGNQPQHF.

This chain uses TRBV11-2 with TRBJ2-7; 7 nucleotides line up with TRBD1. Germline values: CDR1 SGHAT, CDR2 FQNNGV. The CDR3 is 15 amino acids. Unmatched junction bases numbered 10, after V lost 6 bases and J lost 2 bases. This chain's CDR3 is CASSRGQALTYEQYF. The CDR3 bases are TGTGCCAGCAGTAGAGGACAGGCCCTTACCTACGAGCAGTACTTC.

The chain uses TRBV7-2 and TRBJ2-3; D unclear. Trimming removed 2 bases at V and 0 bases at J, with 6 bases between. In germline, CDR1 is SGHTA, CDR2 FQGNSA. CDR3 size: 14 residues. Here the CDR3 reads CASSLTRSTDTQYF. CDR3 nucleotides: TGTGCCAGCAGCTTAACGAGGAGCACAGATACGCAGTATTTT. The complete variable domain, with remaining parts taken from reference TRBV7-2 and TRBJ2-3, reads GAGVSQSPSNKVTEKGKDVELRCDPISGHTALYWYRQSLGQGLEFLIYFQGNSAPDKSGLPSDRFSAERTGGSVSTLTIQRTQQEDSAVYLCASSLTRSTDTQYFGPGTRLTVL.

The J gene is TRBJ1-2, the V gene TRBV4-3; D gene unclear. The CDR3 sequence is 16 residues long. In germline, CDR1 is LGHNA, CDR2 YSLEER. V was pared by 0 bases and J by 8 bases, with 19 bases between. Here the CDR3 reads CASSQDYRQDDRGYTF. The CDR3 DNA follows: TGCGCCAGCAGCCAAGATTATCGGCAGGATGATCGCGGCTACACCTTC.

The chain employs TRBV3-1 (or the pseudogene TRBV3-2) and TRBJ1-2, with TRBD1 as a possible D gene (5 bases). Germline V lookup: CDR1 LGHDT, CDR2 YNNKEL (reference sequence). V lost 4 bases, J lost 1 base, and 10 bases lay in between. The CDR3 totals 14 residues. The CDR3 region is CASSLRVLNYGYTF. In DNA form, the CDR3 reads TGTGCCAGCAGCCTCAGGGTACTTAACTATGGCTACACCTTC.

V usage is TRBV13 and J usage is TRBJ2-3, with D possibly matching TRBD1 (5 bases). V was trimmed by 3 bases and J by 7 bases, leaving 8 bases between them. Germline loops: CDR1 PRHDT, CDR2 FYEKMQ (reference sequence). The CDR3 length is 12 residues. The CDR3, as DNA: TGTGCCAGCAGCTTGACAGCCCATACGCAGTATTTT. Translating gives CASSLTAHTQYF. The full variable domain, in which reference TRBV13 and TRBJ2-3 provide the parts outside the CDR3, is AAGVIQSPRHLIKEKRETATLKCYPIPRHDTVYWYQQGPGQDPQFLISFYEKMQSDKGSIPDRFSAQQFSDYHSELNMSSLELGDSALYFCASSLTAHTQYFGPGTRLTVL.

The rearrangement uses TRBV3-1 (or the pseudogene TRBV3-2) and TRBJ2-5, with 9 bases identical to TRBD1. Germline CDR1 reads LGHDT; CDR2 reads YNNKEL (reference sequence). This CDR3 has 15 amino acids. V shed 4 bases and J 3 bases; nucleotides not matched to a gene: 6. This chain's CDR3 is CASSLPTGGKETQYF. The CDR3 DNA sequence: TGTGCCAGCAGCCTACCGACAGGGGGAAAAGAGACCCAGTACTTC.

The CDR3 is CASSLGGAKNEQFF. The CDR3 nucleotides read TGTGCCAGCAGCTTAGGGGGGGCGAAGAATGAGCAGTTCTTC. The rearrangement joins TRBV7-3 to TRBJ2-1; D possibly corresponds to TRBD2 (7 bases). The CDR3 spans 14 residues. CDR1 and CDR2 (germline): SGHTA, FQGTGA. Trimming cost V 2 bases and J 7 bases, with 12 bases left between them. Filled out from reference TRBV7-3 and TRBJ2-1, the complete variable domain reads GAGVSQTPSNKVTEKGKYVELRCDPISGHTALYWYRQSLGQGPEFLIYFQGTGAADDSGLPNDRFFAVRPEGSVSTLKIQRTERGDSAVYLCASSLGGAKNEQFFGPGTRLTVL.

V and J are TRBV4-3 and TRBJ2-2; 8 bases align to TRBD1. This CDR3 has 17 residues. Per the germline V gene, CDR1 is LGHNA and CDR2 is YSLEER. V dropped 4 bases and J dropped 1; count of bases not matched to a gene: 8. CDR3 coding DNA: TGCGCCAGCAGCCGGAACACAGGGGGAGGGAACACCGGGGAGCTGTTTTTT. As protein: CASSRNTGGGNTGELFF.

The rearrangement links TRBV30 to TRBJ1-1; the D gene is possibly TRBD1 (5 bases). Trimming pared 0 bases from V and 4 bases from J, leaving 9 bases between. This CDR3 is 13 amino acids long. The germline V gene encodes CDR1 GTSNPN and CDR2 SVGIG (reference sequence). In DNA, the CDR3 is TGTGCCTGGAGTGTAAATACAGGCACTGAAGCTTTCTTT. This gives the protein CAWSVNTGTEAFF.

This clone was observed a few times. V is TRBV5-1 and J is TRBJ1-1, with TRBD1 matching 7 bases. J was trimmed by 3 bases and V by 1 base; bases with no gene match: 3. CDR3 length: 14 amino acids. CDR1 SGHRS and CDR2 YFSETQ come from the germline V gene. The CDR3 DNA reads as TGCGCCAGCAGCTTGTCAGGGGGGCACACTGAAGCTTTCTTT. Translating gives CASSLSGGHTEAFF.